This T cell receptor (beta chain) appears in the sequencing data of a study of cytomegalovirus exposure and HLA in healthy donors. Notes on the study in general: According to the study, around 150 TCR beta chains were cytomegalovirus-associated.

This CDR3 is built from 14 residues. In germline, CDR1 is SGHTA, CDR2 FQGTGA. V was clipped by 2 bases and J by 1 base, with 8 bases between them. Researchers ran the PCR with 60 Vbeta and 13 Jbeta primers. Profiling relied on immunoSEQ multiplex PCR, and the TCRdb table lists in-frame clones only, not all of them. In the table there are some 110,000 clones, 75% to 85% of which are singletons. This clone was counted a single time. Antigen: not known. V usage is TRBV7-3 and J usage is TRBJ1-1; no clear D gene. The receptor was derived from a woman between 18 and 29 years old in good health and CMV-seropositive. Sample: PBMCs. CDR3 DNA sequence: TGTGCCAGCAGCTTAGTCGCGGGGAACACTGAAGCTTTCTTT. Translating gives CASSLVAGNTEAFF. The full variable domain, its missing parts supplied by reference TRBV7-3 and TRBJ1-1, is GAGVSQTPSNKVTEKGKYVELRCDPISGHTALYWYRQSLGQGPEFLIYFQGTGAADDSGLPNDRFFAVRPEGSVSTLKIQRTERGDSAVYLCASSLVAGNTEAFFGQGTRLTVV.